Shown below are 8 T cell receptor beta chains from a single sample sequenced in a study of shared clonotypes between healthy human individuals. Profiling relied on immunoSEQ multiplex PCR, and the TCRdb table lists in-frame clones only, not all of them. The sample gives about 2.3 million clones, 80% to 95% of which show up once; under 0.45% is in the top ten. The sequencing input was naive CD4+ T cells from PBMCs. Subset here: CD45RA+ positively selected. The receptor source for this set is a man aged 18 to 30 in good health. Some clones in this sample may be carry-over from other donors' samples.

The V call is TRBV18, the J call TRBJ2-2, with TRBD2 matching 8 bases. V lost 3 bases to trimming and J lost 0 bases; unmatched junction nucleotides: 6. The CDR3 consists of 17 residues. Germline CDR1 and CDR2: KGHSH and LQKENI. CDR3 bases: TGTGCCAGCTCACCGTCCGCGGGAGGTACGAACACCGGGGAGCTGTTTTTT. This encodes CASSPSAGGTNTGELFF.

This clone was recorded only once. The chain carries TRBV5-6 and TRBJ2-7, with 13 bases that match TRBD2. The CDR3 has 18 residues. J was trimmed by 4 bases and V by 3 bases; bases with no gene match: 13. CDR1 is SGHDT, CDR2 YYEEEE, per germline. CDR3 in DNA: TGTGCCAGCAGCTCTCATTGGGCCACTAGCGGGAGGGCTTACGAGCAGTACTTC. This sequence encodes CASSSHWATSGRAYEQYF.

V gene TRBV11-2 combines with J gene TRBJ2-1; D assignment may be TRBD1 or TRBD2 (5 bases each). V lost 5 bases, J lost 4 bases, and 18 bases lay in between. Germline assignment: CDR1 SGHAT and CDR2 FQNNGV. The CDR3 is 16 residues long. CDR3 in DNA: TGTGCCAGCAGCCCCCTGGCAGGGAGACAATACAATGAGCAGTTCTTC. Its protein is CASSPLAGRQYNEQFF.

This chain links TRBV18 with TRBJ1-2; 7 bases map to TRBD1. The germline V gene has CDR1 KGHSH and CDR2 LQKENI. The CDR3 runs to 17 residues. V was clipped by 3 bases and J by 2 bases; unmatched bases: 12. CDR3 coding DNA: TGTGCCAGCTCACCTCTGCGACAGGGTCAGACGAACTATGGCTACACCTTC. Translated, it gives CASSPLRQGQTNYGYTF.

The CDR3 here is CASTVRGSTGELFF. CDR3 nucleotide sequence: TGTGCCAGCACCGTGAGGGGTAGCACCGGGGAGCTGTTTTTT. The genes are TRBV2 and TRBJ2-2; either TRBD1 or TRBD2 may supply D (5 bases each). The CDR3 is 14 residues long. Trimming left V 7 bases short and J 4 bases short, with 13 bases between. Germline loops: CDR1 SNHLY, CDR2 FYNNEI.

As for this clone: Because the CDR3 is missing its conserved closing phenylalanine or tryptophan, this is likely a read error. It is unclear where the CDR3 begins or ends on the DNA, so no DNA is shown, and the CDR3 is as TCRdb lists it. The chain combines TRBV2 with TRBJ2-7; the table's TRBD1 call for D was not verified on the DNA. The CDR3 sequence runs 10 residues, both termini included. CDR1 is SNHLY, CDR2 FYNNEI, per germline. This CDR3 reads CASSETATCL.

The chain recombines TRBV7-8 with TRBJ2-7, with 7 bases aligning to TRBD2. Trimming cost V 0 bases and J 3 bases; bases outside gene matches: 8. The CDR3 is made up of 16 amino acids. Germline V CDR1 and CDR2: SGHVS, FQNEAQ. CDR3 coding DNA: TGTGCCAGCAGCTTAGCATCAAGGCTAGCGGACTACGAGCAGTACTTC. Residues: CASSLASRLADYEQYF. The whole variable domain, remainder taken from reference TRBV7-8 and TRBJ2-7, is GAGVSQSPRYKVAKRGQDVALRCDPISGHVSLFWYQQALGQGPEFLTYFQNEAQLDKSGLPSDRFFAERPEGSVSTLKIQRTQQEDSAVYLCASSLASRLADYEQYFGPGTRLTVT.

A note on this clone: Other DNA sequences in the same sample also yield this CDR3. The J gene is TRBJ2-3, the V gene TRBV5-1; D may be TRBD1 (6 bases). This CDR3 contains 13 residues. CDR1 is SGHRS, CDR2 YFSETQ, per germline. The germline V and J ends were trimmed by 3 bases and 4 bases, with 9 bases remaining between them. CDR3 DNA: TGCGCCAGCAGCTCACAGGGTCCAGATACGCAGTATTTT. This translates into CASSSQGPDTQYF.